This entry concerns a single TCR beta chain. The data were taken from a study of blood T cell repertoires in COVID-19. The wider study: Acute and convalescent COVID-19 samples came from the United States, Italy and Spain. Sources were T cells, B-cell-depleted T cells, or PBMCs; the material itself was cDNA or gDNA.

CDR1 and CDR2 (germline): GTSNPN, SVGIG (reference sequence). The CDR3 sequence is 15 residues long. Between the trimmed V and J ends, which lost 0 bases and 0 bases, there was a span of 9 bases. In the original analysis: By means of reference gene primer amplification, nucleated cell counts were estimated. TCRdb keeps only in-frame clones here, not all; method: immunoSEQ multiplex PCR. V and J calls and clone size follow that table, whereas D and trimming were derived from the DNA. The table includes over 250,000 clones, around nine tenths detected once. Clinical history reported by participants formed the basis on which cohorts were assigned.

V is TRBV30 and J is TRBJ1-5; D uncertain. Sequencing was done on a sample of PBMCs or T cells enriched from blood (not recorded which). The clonotype comes from a young woman who had recovered from COVID-19. The CDR3 region is CAWSVRGDSNQPQHF. DNA for the CDR3: TGTGCCTGGAGTGTACGAGGAGATAGCAATCAGCCCCAGCATTTT.